This TCR beta chain was documented in a study of PD-1 blockade in mismatch repair-deficient tumors. Study at large: Patients had approximately 13 mismatch repair-deficient cancer types, all previously treated and progressing. Broader study findings: After pembrolizumab, tumor-resident clones rose rapidly, then generally contracted before radiologic responses.

The CDR3 runs 14 residues. CDR1 is SGHDN, CDR2 FVKESK, per germline. V lost 1 base and J 3 bases, leaving 7 bases between the germline ends. A word on this clone: Its antigen is not identified.

Profiled with immunoSEQ multiplex PCR; TCRdb holds only in-frame clones, not every one. In the table there are roughly 79,000 clones, 65% to 85% of which are singletons. Mismatch repair deficiency was confirmed in all patients, by PCR or immunohistochemistry. The chain is built from TRBV14 and TRBJ2-1, with TRBD2 as a possible D gene (6 bases). The TCR comes from an adult with mismatch repair-deficient cancer. Sequencing was performed on peripheral blood, taken 44 weeks after starting pembrolizumab. CDR3 sequence (DNA): TGTGCCAGCAGCCAAGCGGGACTCTACAATGAGCAGTTCTTC. It specifies CASSQAGLYNEQFF.